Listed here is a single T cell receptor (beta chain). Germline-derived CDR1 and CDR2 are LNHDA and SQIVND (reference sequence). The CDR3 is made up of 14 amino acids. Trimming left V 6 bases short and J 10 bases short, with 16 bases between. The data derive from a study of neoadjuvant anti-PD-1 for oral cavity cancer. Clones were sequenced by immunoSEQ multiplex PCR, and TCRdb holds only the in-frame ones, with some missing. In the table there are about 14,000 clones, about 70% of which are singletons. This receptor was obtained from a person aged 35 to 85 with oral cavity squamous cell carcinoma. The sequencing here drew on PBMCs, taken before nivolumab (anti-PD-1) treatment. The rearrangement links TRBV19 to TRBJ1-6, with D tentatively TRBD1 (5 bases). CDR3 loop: CASSGRRGWSPLHF. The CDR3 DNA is TGTGCCAGTAGCGGCAGGAGGGGATGGTCACCCCTCCACTTT.